The 4 T cell receptor beta chains below all came from one sample that was sequenced in a study of vaccination and CD4 T cells after COVID-19. Treatment defined: approximately 9-day PBMC culture with coronavirus spike peptide pools or control peptides (ViraFEST assay). Sequenced with the Oncomine TCR Beta short-read assay was DNA taken from cultured CD4+ T cells. TCRdb independently ran MiXCR on the PCR reads; one entry per CDR3 protein. The sample includes 6,500 to 7,500 distinct CDR3 sequences, under 75% of them seen just once. No antigen has been identified for these receptors. Sequences were obtained from CD4+ T cells from blood, cultured in vitro. Receptors were obtained from a human donor who had recovered from COVID-19.

This clonotype appeared a few times. The rearrangement links TRBV20-1 to TRBJ2-3; 12 bases line up with TRBD2. Germline CDR1 DFQATT, CDR2 SNEGSKA (reference sequence). The CDR3 totals 15 residues. The junction had 6 bases not matched to a gene; V was cut back by 6 bases and J by 2 bases. The CDR3, as DNA: TGCAGTGCGCCCGGACTAGCGGGGAACACAGATACGCAGTATTTT. Its translation: CSAPGLAGNTDTQYF.

The chain has TRBV11-3 and TRBJ2-7; 7 bases are shared with TRBD1. The J segment lost 0 bases and the V segment lost 2 bases, leaving 7 bases of the junction unmatched. CDR3 length equals 16 residues. Germline values: CDR1 SGHNT, CDR2 YENEEA. CDR3: CASSLSLGGDSYEQYF. CDR3 nucleotide sequence: TGTGCCAGCAGCTTATCCCTAGGGGGCGACTCCTACGAGCAGTACTTC.

The rearrangement joins TRBV6-1 to TRBJ1-5; D is ambiguous. V was shortened by 4 bases and J by 1 base, with 5 bases between the two germline ends. CDR1 MNHNS and CDR2 SASEGT come from the germline V gene. The CDR3 contains 13 residues. CDR3 DNA sequence: TGTGCCAGCAGTGTGACAAGCAATCAGCCCCAGCATTTT. This codes for CASSVTSNQPQHF.

The rearrangement joins TRBV20-1 to TRBJ1-1; possible D gene TRBD1, 5 bases. This CDR3 spans 14 amino acids. Germline assignment: CDR1 DFQATT and CDR2 SNEGSKA (reference sequence). Trimming stripped 2 bases from V and 3 bases from J, with 13 bases between. CDR3 loop: CSARTGGGDTEAFF. Here the CDR3 DNA reads TGCAGTGCTAGAACCGGGGGGGGGGACACTGAAGCTTTCTTT.